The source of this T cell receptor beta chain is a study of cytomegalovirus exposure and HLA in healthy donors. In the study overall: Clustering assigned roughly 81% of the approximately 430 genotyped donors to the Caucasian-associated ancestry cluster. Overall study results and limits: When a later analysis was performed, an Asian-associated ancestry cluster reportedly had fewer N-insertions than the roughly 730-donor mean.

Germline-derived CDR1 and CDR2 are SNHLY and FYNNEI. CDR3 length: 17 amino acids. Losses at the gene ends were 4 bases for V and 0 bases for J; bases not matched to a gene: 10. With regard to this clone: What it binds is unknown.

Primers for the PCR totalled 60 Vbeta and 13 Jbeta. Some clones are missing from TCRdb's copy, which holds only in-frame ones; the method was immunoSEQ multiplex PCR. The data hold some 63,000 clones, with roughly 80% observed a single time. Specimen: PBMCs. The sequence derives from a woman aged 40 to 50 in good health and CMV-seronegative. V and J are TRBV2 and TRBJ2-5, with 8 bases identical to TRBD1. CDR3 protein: CASSVEWTGKYQETQYF. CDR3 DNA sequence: TGTGCCAGCAGTGTTGAGTGGACAGGGAAGTACCAAGAGACCCAGTACTTC.